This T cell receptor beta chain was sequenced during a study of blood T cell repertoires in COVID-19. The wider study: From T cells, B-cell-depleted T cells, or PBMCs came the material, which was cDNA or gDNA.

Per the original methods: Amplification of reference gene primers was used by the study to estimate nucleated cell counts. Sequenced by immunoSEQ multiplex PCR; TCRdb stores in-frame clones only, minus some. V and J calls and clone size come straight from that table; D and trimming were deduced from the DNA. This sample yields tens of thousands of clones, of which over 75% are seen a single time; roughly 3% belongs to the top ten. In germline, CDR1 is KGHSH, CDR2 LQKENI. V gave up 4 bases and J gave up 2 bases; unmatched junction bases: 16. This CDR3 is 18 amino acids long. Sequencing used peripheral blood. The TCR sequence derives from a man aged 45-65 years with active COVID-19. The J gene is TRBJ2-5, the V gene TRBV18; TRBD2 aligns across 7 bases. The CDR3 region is CASSHSLVASGRQETQYF. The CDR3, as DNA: TGTGCCAGCTCACACTCATTGGTGGCTAGCGGACGACAAGAGACCCAGTACTTC.